The clone carrying this T cell receptor beta chain turned up a few times. V lost 4 bases to trimming and J lost 0 bases; unmatched junction nucleotides: 8. The CDR3 spans 17 residues. The germline V gene has CDR1 SGHDT and CDR2 YYEEEE. One entry per CDR3 protein results from TCRdb running MiXCR on the RT-PCR reads. Of fewer than 800,000 distinct CDR3 sequences detected, 14% appear once; the ten largest clones hold 3.6%. Sequencing was done on a sample of memory CD4+ T cells from blood. The V and J genes are TRBV5-6 and TRBJ2-3; 10 bases match TRBD2. The source is a female donor in good health, serving as a healthy control. The CDR3 sequence is CASSLRTSGYSTDTQYF. CDR3 nucleotides: TGTGCCAGCAGCCTCAGGACTAGCGGATATAGCACAGATACGCAGTATTTT.